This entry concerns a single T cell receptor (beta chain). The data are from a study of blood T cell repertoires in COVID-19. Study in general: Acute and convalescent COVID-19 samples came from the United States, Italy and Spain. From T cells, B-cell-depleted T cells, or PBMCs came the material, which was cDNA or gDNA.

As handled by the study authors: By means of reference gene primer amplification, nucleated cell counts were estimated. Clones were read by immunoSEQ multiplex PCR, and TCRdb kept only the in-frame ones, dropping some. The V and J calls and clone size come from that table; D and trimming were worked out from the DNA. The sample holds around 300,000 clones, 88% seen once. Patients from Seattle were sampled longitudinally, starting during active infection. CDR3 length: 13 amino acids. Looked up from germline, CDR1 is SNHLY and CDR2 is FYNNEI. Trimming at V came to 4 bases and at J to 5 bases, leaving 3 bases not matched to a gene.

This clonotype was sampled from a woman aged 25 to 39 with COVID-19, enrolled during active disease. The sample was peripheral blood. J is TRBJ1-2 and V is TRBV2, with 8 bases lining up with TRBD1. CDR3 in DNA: TGTGCCAGCAGTGGGACAGGGCGGTATGGCTACACCTTC. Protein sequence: CASSGTGRYGYTF.